This T cell receptor beta chain is drawn from a study of esophageal squamous cell carcinoma under preoperative chemotherapy. The wider study: TCR repertoires were profiled from both peripheral blood T cells and tumor-infiltrating lymphocytes.

This clonotype was detected ten times or more. Its antigen is unidentified. TCRdb called the PCR reads again in MiXCR, with one record for every CDR3 protein. This sample has about 32,000 distinct CDR3 sequences, with around 50% found just once. Broader study findings: Clonal contraction, more than amplification, hit abundant clones after paclitaxel-nedaplatin. Post-treatment tumor-infiltrating lymphocytes appeared partly derived from peripheral T cells migrating into the tumor.

The germline V and J ends were trimmed by 3 bases and 0 bases, with 21 bases remaining between them. This CDR3 is built from 19 residues. Germline V gives CDR1 SGHVS, CDR2 FNYEAQ. Described time point: after preoperative PTX-NDP chemotherapy. This clonotype was obtained from a human donor with esophageal squamous cell carcinoma. The donor label of this sample is uncertain. The chain uses TRBV7-6 and TRBJ2-4; perhaps TRBD2 as D (6 bases). The sample here was taken from a patient given preoperative chemotherapy. This CDR3 reads CASSLDPPIPGGAKNIQYF. CDR3 DNA sequence: TGTGCCAGCAGCTTGGATCCGCCCATCCCCGGGGGAGCCAAAAACATTCAGTACTTC.